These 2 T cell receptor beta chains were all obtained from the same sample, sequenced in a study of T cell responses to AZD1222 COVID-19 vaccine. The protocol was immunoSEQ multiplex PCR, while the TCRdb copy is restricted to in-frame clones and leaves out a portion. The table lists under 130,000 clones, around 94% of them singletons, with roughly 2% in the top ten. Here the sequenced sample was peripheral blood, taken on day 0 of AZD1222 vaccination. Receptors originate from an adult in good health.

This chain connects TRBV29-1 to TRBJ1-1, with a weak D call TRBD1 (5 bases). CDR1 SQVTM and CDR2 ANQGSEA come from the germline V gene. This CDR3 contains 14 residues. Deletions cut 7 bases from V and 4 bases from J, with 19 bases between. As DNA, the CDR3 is TGCAGCGCCATGGGCACCGGGAGGGGCACTGAAGCTTTCTTT. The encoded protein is CSAMGTGRGTEAFF.

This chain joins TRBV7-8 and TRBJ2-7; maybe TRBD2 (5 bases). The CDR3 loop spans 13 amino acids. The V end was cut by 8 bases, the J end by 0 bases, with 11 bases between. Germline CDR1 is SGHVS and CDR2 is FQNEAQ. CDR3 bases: TGTGCCAGCGAGGGTACGGACTCCTACGAGCAGTACTTC. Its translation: CASEGTDSYEQYF.